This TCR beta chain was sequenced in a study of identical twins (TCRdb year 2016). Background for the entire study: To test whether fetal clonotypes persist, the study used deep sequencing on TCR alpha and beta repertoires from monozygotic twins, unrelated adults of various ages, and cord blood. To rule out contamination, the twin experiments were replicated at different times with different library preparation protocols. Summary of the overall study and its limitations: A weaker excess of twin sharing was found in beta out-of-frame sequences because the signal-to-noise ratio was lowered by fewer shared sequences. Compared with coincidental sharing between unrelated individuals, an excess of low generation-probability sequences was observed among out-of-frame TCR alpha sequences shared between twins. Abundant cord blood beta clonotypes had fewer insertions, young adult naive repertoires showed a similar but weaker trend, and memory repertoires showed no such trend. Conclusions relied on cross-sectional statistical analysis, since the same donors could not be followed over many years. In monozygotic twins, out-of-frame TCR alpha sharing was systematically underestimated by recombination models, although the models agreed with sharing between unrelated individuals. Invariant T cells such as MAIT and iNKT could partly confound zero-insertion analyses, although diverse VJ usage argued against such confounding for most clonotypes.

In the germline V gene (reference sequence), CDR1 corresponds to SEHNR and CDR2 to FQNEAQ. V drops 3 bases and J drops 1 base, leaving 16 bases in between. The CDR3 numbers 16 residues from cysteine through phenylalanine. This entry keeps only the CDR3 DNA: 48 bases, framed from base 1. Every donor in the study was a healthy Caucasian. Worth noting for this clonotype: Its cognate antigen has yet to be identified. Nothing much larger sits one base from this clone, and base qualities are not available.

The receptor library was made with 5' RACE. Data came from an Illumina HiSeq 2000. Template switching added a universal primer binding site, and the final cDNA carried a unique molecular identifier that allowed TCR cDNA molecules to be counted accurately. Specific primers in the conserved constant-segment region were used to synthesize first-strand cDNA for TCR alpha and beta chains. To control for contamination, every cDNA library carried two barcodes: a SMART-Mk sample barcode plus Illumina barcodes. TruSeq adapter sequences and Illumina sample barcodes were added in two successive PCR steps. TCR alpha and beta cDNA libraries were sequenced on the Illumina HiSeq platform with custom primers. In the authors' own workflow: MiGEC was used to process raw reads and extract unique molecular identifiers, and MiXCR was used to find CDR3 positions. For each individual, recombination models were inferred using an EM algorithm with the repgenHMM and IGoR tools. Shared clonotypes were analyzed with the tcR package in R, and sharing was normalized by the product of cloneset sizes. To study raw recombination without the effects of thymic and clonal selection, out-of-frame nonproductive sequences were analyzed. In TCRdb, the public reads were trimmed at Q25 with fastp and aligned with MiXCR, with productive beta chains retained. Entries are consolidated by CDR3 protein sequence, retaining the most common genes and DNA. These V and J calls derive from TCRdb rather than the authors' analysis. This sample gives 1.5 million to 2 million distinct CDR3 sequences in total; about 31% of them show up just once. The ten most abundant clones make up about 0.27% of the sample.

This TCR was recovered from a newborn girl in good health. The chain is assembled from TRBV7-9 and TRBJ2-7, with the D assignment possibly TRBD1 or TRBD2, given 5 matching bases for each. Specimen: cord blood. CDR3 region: CASSFRSGTTSYEQYF. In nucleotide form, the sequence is TGTGCCAGCAGCTTTCGGTCCGGGACCACTTCCTACGAGCAGTACTTC.